A selection of T cell receptor beta chains follows, all from one sample in a study of blood T cells in healthy people across ages. TCRdb analysed the 5' RACE reads with MiXCR anew, one entry per CDR3 protein. The sample records about 630,000 distinct CDR3 sequences, roughly 20% being singletons. The sequenced material came from blood. The receptors here all came from an older man in good health. Both conserved end residues are part of each CDR3. D genes are given only for firm matches. Clone size is shown for a subset of rows, as once, few, many or a class of expanded clone.

V gene	J gene	D gene	CDR3 length	clone size	CDR3 protein	CDR3 DNA
TRBV29-1	TRBJ1-2	NA	14	NA	CSVEERDRPYGYTF	TGCAGCGTTGAAGAGAGGGATCGTCCGTATGGCTACACCTTC
TRBV30	TRBJ1-1	TRBD1	13	NA	CACGQGKNTEAFF	TGTGCCTGCGGACAGGGGAAGAACACTGAAGCTTTCTTT
TRBV27	TRBJ2-7	NA	14	many	CASSLRDTNYEQYF	TGTGCCAGCAGTTTACGGGACACAAACTACGAGCAGTACTTC
TRBV29-1	TRBJ2-1	NA	14	many	CSVGRGSSYNEQFF	TGCAGCGTTGGGAGGGGGAGCTCCTACAATGAGCAGTTCTTC
TRBV2	TRBJ1-5	NA	14	few	CASSEGLNNQPQHF	TGTGCCAGCAGCGAAGGATTGAACAATCAGCCCCAGCATTTT
TRBV20-1	TRBJ1-2	NA	13	few	CSARTGTNYGYTF	TGCAGTGCTAGAACAGGGACTAACTATGGCTACACCTTC
TRBV29-1	TRBJ2-1	TRBD2	14	many	CSVDSLAGDNEQFF	TGCAGCGTTGACTCCCTAGCGGGTGACAATGAGCAGTTCTTC
TRBV2	TRBJ1-4	NA	14	NA	CASTGQTANEKLFF	TGTGCCAGCACTGGACAGACGGCTAATGAAAAACTGTTTTTT
TRBV5-1	TRBJ2-2	TRBD2	15	few	CASSASGRATGELFF	TGCGCCAGCAGCGCTAGCGGGAGGGCCACCGGGGAGCTGTTTTTT
TRBV12-3/TRBV12-4	TRBJ2-7	NA	16	many	CASSFSIERWVYEQYF	TGTGCCAGCAGTTTCTCCATAGAACGGTGGGTCTACGAGCAGTACTTC
TRBV28	TRBJ2-7	TRBD1	15	NA	CASNTYGTGDYEQYF	TGTGCCAGCAACACATACGGGACAGGGGACTACGAGCAGTACTTC
TRBV3-1	TRBJ2-1	TRBD2	17	NA	CASSQVAGLAGNNEQFF	TGTGCCAGCAGCCAAGTGGCGGGACTAGCGGGAAACAATGAGCAGTTCTTC
TRBV27	TRBJ1-2	NA	15	many	CASSLSPGLNYGYTF	TGTGCCAGCAGTTTATCGCCCGGATTGAACTATGGCTACACCTTC
TRBV3-1	TRBJ2-7	NA	14	few	CASSQMMGSYEQYF	TGTGCCAGCAGCCAGATGATGGGGTCCTACGAGCAGTACTTC
TRBV7-2	TRBJ2-1	TRBD2	20	NA	CASRTNAGTSGRASYNEQFF	TGTGCCAGCAGGACTAACGCCGGGACTAGCGGGAGGGCCTCCTACAATGAGCAGTTCTTC
TRBV12-3/TRBV12-4	TRBJ2-5	TRBD2	15	many	CASRGLAGGQETQYF	TGTGCCAGCAGGGGACTAGCGGGAGGACAAGAGACCCAGTACTTC
TRBV2	TRBJ1-4	NA	14	NA	CASSNALYNEKLFF	TGTGCCAGCAGTAATGCCCTCTATAATGAAAAACTGTTTTTT
TRBV7-2	TRBJ2-2	NA	13	few	CASRGVGFRELLF	TGTGCCAGCAGAGGAGTCGGCTTCCGGGAGCTGCTTTTT
TRBV7-3	TRBJ2-1	NA	15	few	CASSPLGNLNNEQFF	TGTGCCAGCAGCCCTCTGGGGAACCTTAACAATGAGCAGTTCTTC
TRBV11-2	TRBJ2-7	NA	14	NA	CASSLHEGTYEQYF	TGTGCCAGCAGCTTGCATGAGGGGACCTACGAGCAGTACTTC
TRBV12-3/TRBV12-4	TRBJ1-1	NA	13	NA	CASSLSRPGETFF	TGTGCCAGCAGTCTAAGCCGTCCGGGGGAAACTTTCTTT
TRBV7-9	TRBJ1-4	NA	14	few	CASSSGHYNEKLFF	TGTGCCAGCAGCTCGGGACATTATAATGAAAAACTGTTTTTT
TRBV7-9	TRBJ2-2	NA	17	NA	CASSLRGFSGDTGELFF	TGTGCCAGCAGCTTACGAGGGTTTTCGGGGGACACCGGGGAGCTGTTTTTT
TRBV28	TRBJ2-7	NA	15	NA	CASSKKDRPIYEQYF	TGTGCCAGCAGCAAAAAAGACAGACCCATCTACGAGCAGTACTTC
TRBV7-9	TRBJ2-7	NA	15	few	CASTSWDGGTYEQYF	TGTGCCAGCACCTCCTGGGACGGGGGAACTTACGAGCAGTACTTC
TRBV20-1	TRBJ2-1	TRBD2	16	NA	CSARPRTSGMYNEQFF	TGCAGTGCTAGACCTCGGACTAGCGGGATGTACAATGAGCAGTTCTTC
TRBV20-1	TRBJ2-3	NA	15	NA	CSAPQGQSSTDTQYF	TGCAGTGCTCCTCAAGGACAGTCAAGCACAGATACGCAGTATTTT
TRBV6-6	TRBJ2-5	NA	13	NA	CASKIGNQETQYF	TGTGCCAGCAAAATAGGAAACCAAGAGACCCAGTACTTC
TRBV20-1	TRBJ2-1	NA	13	NA	CSAGSGAINEQFF	TGCAGTGCTGGATCAGGGGCAATCAATGAGCAGTTCTTC
TRBV11-2	TRBJ1-2	TRBD1	16	NA	CASSSLPGQGGYGYTF	TGTGCCAGCAGCTCACTTCCGGGACAGGGTGGCTATGGCTACACCTTC
TRBV6-6	TRBJ2-5	NA	14	few	CASRREGTGETQYF	TGTGCCAGCAGACGAGAGGGGACGGGAGAGACCCAGTACTTC
TRBV11-2	TRBJ2-5	NA	14	many	CASSGGLGGETQYF	TGTGCCAGCAGCGGTGGCCTAGGAGGGGAGACCCAGTACTTC
TRBV20-1	TRBJ2-1	TRBD2	16	many	CSADKGSGRAYNEQFF	TGCAGTGCCGATAAAGGTAGCGGGAGGGCCTACAATGAGCAGTTCTTC
TRBV20-1	TRBJ2-3	TRBD2	14	NA	CSASWGLATDTQYF	TGCAGTGCTTCCTGGGGACTAGCGACAGATACGCAGTATTTT
TRBV12-3/TRBV12-4	TRBJ2-3	NA	14	many	CASSPLGGTDTQYF	TGTGCCAGCAGTCCCTTGGGGGGCACAGATACGCAGTATTTT
TRBV20-1	TRBJ1-5	TRBD1	15	NA	CSARDKGAGPQPQHF	TGCAGTGCTAGAGATAAGGGGGCGGGACCTCAGCCCCAGCATTTT
TRBV11-2	TRBJ2-2	TRBD1	14	NA	CASSPWDSTGELFF	TGTGCCAGCAGCCCGTGGGACAGCACCGGGGAGCTGTTTTTT
TRBV12-3/TRBV12-4	TRBJ1-6	NA	15	NA	CASSFDGGYNSPLHF	TGTGCCAGCAGTTTTGACGGGGGGTATAATTCACCCCTCCACTTT
TRBV7-2	TRBJ2-5	NA	15	few	CASSNVWGSQETQYF	TGTGCCAGCAGTAACGTGTGGGGGAGCCAAGAGACCCAGTACTTC
TRBV29-1	TRBJ2-5	NA	11	NA	CSGSFQETQYF	TGCAGCGGTTCGTTCCAAGAGACCCAGTACTTC
TRBV20-1	TRBJ1-4	TRBD1	13	many	CSARGQVNEKLFF	TGCAGTGCGAGGGGACAGGTTAATGAAAAACTGTTTTTT
TRBV7-3	TRBJ2-1	TRBD2	15	NA	CASSLREGGVHEQFF	TGTGCCAGCAGCTTAAGGGAGGGAGGGGTCCATGAGCAGTTCTTC
TRBV7-2	TRBJ2-1	TRBD2	12	many	CASRKLADEQFF	TGTGCCAGCAGAAAACTAGCGGACGAGCAGTTCTTC
TRBV6-5	TRBJ1-4	NA	14	few	CASSYYTRSEKLFF	TGTGCCAGCAGTTATTACACACGGAGCGAAAAACTGTTTTTT
TRBV4-1	TRBJ2-3	TRBD2	16	once	CASSQEGPSGSDTQYF	TGCGCCAGCAGCCAAGAAGGTCCTAGCGGGAGTGATACGCAGTATTTT
TRBV20-1	TRBJ2-1	NA	12	few	CSALGRNNEQFF	TGCAGTGCTCTGGGCAGAAACAATGAGCAGTTCTTC
TRBV5-1	TRBJ2-7	TRBD2	13	few	CASSLAAGDEQYF	TGCGCCAGCAGCTTGGCCGCGGGGGACGAGCAGTACTTC
TRBV20-1	TRBJ2-5	TRBD2	15	NA	CSASGTSVDQETQYF	TGCAGTGCTAGCGGGACTAGCGTTGACCAAGAGACCCAGTACTTC
TRBV12-3/TRBV12-4	TRBJ2-7	NA	13	many	CASRGLGSYEQYF	TGTGCCAGCAGAGGTCTGGGATCCTACGAGCAGTACTTC
TRBV2	TRBJ2-3	TRBD2	15	NA	CASSVVGGGADTQYF	TGTGCCAGCAGTGTTGTGGGGGGGGGTGCAGATACGCAGTATTTT
TRBV7-3	TRBJ2-2	NA	15	many	CASSLTSGNTGELFF	TGTGCCAGCAGCTTAACGTCAGGGAACACCGGGGAGCTGTTTTTT
TRBV5-1	TRBJ2-5	TRBD2	16	many	CASSPGLAQPQETQYF	TGCGCCAGCAGCCCCGGACTAGCCCAACCTCAAGAGACCCAGTACTTC
TRBV5-1	TRBJ2-7	TRBD1	15	NA	CASSPGTGDSYEQYF	TGCGCCAGCAGCCCCGGGACAGGGGACTCCTACGAGCAGTACTTC
TRBV14	TRBJ2-5	NA	13	once	CASSQGAAGTQYF	TGTGCCAGCAGCCAAGGGGCGGCGGGGACCCAGTACTTC
TRBV29-1	TRBJ2-4	TRBD1	14	many	CSVGTGNAKNIQYF	TGCAGCGTTGGGACAGGGAATGCCAAAAACATTCAGTACTTC
TRBV29-1	TRBJ2-1	TRBD1	13	NA	CSGARRTGDEQFF	TGCAGCGGTGCGAGGAGGACAGGGGATGAGCAGTTCTTC
TRBV6-6	TRBJ2-3	NA	14	NA	CASSYSNPTDTQYF	TGTGCCAGCAGTTACTCTAATCCTACAGATACGCAGTATTTT
TRBV5-1	TRBJ2-5	TRBD2	17	NA	CASSPLPGGTYQETQYF	TGCGCCAGCAGCCCCCTTCCGGGGGGGACGTACCAAGAGACCCAGTACTTC
TRBV12-3/TRBV12-4	TRBJ2-7	TRBD2	17	NA	CASSLPRLAGGSHEQYF	TGTGCCAGCAGTTTACCAAGACTAGCGGGAGGTTCCCACGAGCAGTACTTC